This T cell receptor beta chain is from a study of control samples from healthy donors and cancer patients (dated by TCRdb to 2020 to 2021). CDR1 and CDR2, looked up from the germline V gene, are SGHTA and FQGTGA. From the cysteine through the phenylalanine, the CDR3 covers 15 amino acids. Of all the DNA, just the CDR3 is kept, 45 bases in frame from base 1. Here V drops 0 bases and J drops 7 bases, and the junction holds 6 bases not matched to any gene. Library preparation employed the immunoSEQ multiplex PCR assay. Sourced from immuneACCESS, this table was stored by TCRdb with only in-frame sequences that have V and J called. A share of the clones is absent; for the studies checked, an unresolved V gene accounts for under half, and the remainder has no known explanation. The sample table contains 100,000 to 150,000 clones; only one count was recorded for nearly 90% of them. The top ten constitute approximately 7.5% of the sample.

Note on this clone: Its antigen is not yet known. Base-call qualities are not available, and no considerably larger clone is one nucleotide away.

What was sequenced was PBMCs. The chain uses TRBV7-3 and TRBJ2-1, with 7 bases aligning to TRBD2. The receptor comes from a man between 50 and 59 years old with head and neck cancer. The nucleotide sequence is given as TGTGCCAGCAGCTTAACAGGACTAGTAGGGAATGAGCAGTTCTTC. Its translation reads: CASSLTGLVGNEQFF. Reference TRBV7-3 and TRBJ2-1 proteins supply the regions before and after the CDR3; the full variable domain is: GAGVSQTPSNKVTEKGKYVELRCDPISGHTALYWYRQSLGQGPEFLIYFQGTGAADDSGLPNDRFFAVRPEGSVSTLKIQRTERGDSAVYLCASSLTGLVGNEQFFGPGTRLTVL.